The 4 T cell receptor beta chains in this list originate from one sample, sequenced in a study of blood T cell repertoires in COVID-19. Here immunoSEQ multiplex PCR was the method, and the copy in TCRdb shows in-frame clones only, minus some. The sample contains about 200,000 clones, approximately 83% of which appear only once. Source material: PBMCs or T cells enriched from blood (not recorded which). Receptor source: a middle-aged woman with acute COVID-19.

The gene calls are TRBV28 and TRBJ2-1; 11 bases map to TRBD2. Germline assignment: CDR1 MDHEN and CDR2 SYDVKM. This CDR3 has 16 residues. The trim removed 4 bases at V and 7 bases at J, leaving 9 bases unmatched. The DNA of the CDR3 is TGTGCCAGCAGTTCCATAGCGGGAGGGCCTATTAATGAGCAGTTCTTC. It translates to CASSSIAGGPINEQFF.

The J gene is TRBJ2-7, the V gene TRBV28, with D perhaps TRBD2 (6 bases). The CDR3 has 14 amino acids. The ends were cut back, 3 bases at V and 4 bases at J, with 13 bases in the middle. CDR1 and CDR2 (germline): MDHEN, SYDVKM. The CDR3 DNA reads as TGTGCCAGCAGTTTGGCTAGCGAGATATACGAGCAGTACTTC. Its protein product is CASSLASEIYEQYF. The full variable domain, rest sourced from reference TRBV28 and TRBJ2-7, is DVKVTQSSRYLVKRTGEKVFLECVQDMDHENMFWYRQDPGLGLRLIYFSYDVKMKEKGDIPEGYSVSREKKERFSLILESASTNQTSMYLCASSLASEIYEQYFGPGTRLTVT.

V and J are TRBV19 and TRBJ1-4; 10 nucleotides agree with TRBD1. Per germline, CDR1 LNHDA and CDR2 SQIVND (reference sequence). The CDR3 length is 16 residues. V was clipped by 1 base and J by 6 bases; unmatched bases: 5. The CDR3 is CASSIGVTGGHEKLFF. The CDR3 DNA reads as TGTGCCAGTAGTATAGGAGTGACAGGGGGCCATGAAAAACTGTTTTTT.

The chain combines TRBV28 with TRBJ1-1; 7 positions agree with TRBD1. Germline-derived CDR1 and CDR2 are MDHEN and SYDVKM. V shed 5 bases, J shed 1 base, and the junction held 7 bases outside the gene matches. This CDR3 region has 15 residues. Written as DNA, the CDR3 is TGTGCCAGCAGTCACCCGACAGGGAGGAACACTGAAGCTTTCTTT. Its protein is CASSHPTGRNTEAFF.